A selection of T cell receptor beta chains follows, all from one sample in a study of PD-1 blockade in classical Hodgkin lymphoma. The assay was immunoSEQ multiplex PCR, and TCRdb's table has in-frame clones only and misses some. This table holds roughly 30,000 clones, 80% to 90% found once. This material consisted of CD4+ T cells from blood, taken before the fourth cycle of nivolumab. These receptor sequences come from a human donor with classical Hodgkin lymphoma. The conserved cysteine and the conserved F or W are not part of the CDR3 here. Fields, in order: CDR3 protein, V gene, J gene.

cdr3_aa: ASTDRNPIYGYT
v_call: TRBV19
j_call: TRBJ1-2

cdr3_aa: ASRTGGTLNTEAF
v_call: TRBV27
j_call: TRBJ1-1

cdr3_aa: ASSLGQGAAEAF
v_call: TRBV7-2
j_call: TRBJ1-1

cdr3_aa: ASSFGGFSDTEAF
v_call: TRBV5-6
j_call: TRBJ1-1

cdr3_aa: ASSLGQLQETQY
v_call: TRBV5-1
j_call: TRBJ2-5

cdr3_aa: ASSFASRGGDTQY
v_call: TRBV27
j_call: TRBJ2-3

cdr3_aa: ASSLGSWGQGARNTEAF
v_call: TRBV7-8
j_call: TRBJ1-1

cdr3_aa: ASSITGNTGELF
v_call: TRBV5-1
j_call: TRBJ2-2

cdr3_aa: ASSLLGGDSPLH
v_call: TRBV7-9
j_call: TRBJ1-6

cdr3_aa: ASRAQGSYNSPLH
v_call: TRBV19
j_call: TRBJ1-6

cdr3_aa: ASSPLVASGANVLT
v_call: TRBV18
j_call: TRBJ2-6

cdr3_aa: ASSLAGPRVGEQY
v_call: TRBV5-1
j_call: TRBJ2-7

cdr3_aa: ASSSGSGNTIY
v_call: TRBV5-1
j_call: TRBJ1-3

cdr3_aa: ASSPLGNTIY
v_call: TRBV11-2
j_call: TRBJ1-3

cdr3_aa: ASRETGAGEKLF
v_call: TRBV6-5
j_call: TRBJ1-4

cdr3_aa: ASSLANRENEQF
v_call: TRBV5-1
j_call: TRBJ2-1

cdr3_aa: ASSLVPTRGTEAF
v_call: TRBV7-9
j_call: TRBJ1-1

cdr3_aa: ASTSSDSSGSSGYT
v_call: TRBV5-1
j_call: TRBJ1-2

cdr3_aa: ASSPKGSWTGRGANYGYT
v_call: TRBV14
j_call: TRBJ1-2

cdr3_aa: ASSLSGGDSPLH
v_call: TRBV5-1
j_call: TRBJ1-6

cdr3_aa: ASTPRGARGNTIY
v_call: TRBV6-5
j_call: TRBJ1-3

cdr3_aa: ASSQTGINTEAF
v_call: TRBV6-5
j_call: TRBJ1-1

cdr3_aa: ASSPRGLNTEAF
v_call: TRBV5-5
j_call: TRBJ1-1

cdr3_aa: ASSQGTPTNEKLF
v_call: TRBV4-2
j_call: TRBJ1-4

cdr3_aa: ASSLNRGNTIY
v_call: TRBV27
j_call: TRBJ1-3

cdr3_aa: ASTRVVGSGNTIY
v_call: TRBV6-6
j_call: TRBJ1-3

cdr3_aa: ASSLTNAGQSGELF
v_call: TRBV7-3
j_call: TRBJ2-2

cdr3_aa: ASSQVRLAGGRISYEQY
v_call: TRBV4-1
j_call: TRBJ2-7

cdr3_aa: ASSEAPVTFNYGYT
v_call: TRBV2
j_call: TRBJ1-2

cdr3_aa: ASSDGGLDGDTQY
v_call: TRBV10-2
j_call: TRBJ2-3